This TCR beta chain was profiled in a study of vaccination and CD4 T cells after COVID-19. Whole-study context: Diagnosis preceded the drawing of post-COVID samples by a median 101 days (range 35 to 161). The stimulus for the cells was overlapping spike peptides derived from SARS-CoV-2, HCoV-NL63, HCoV-OC43 and HCoV-229E.

The Oncomine TCR Beta short-read assay sequenced DNA from cultured CD4+ T cells. TCRdb itself ran the PCR reads through MiXCR, one entry per CDR3 protein. Here the sample spans under 10,000 distinct CDR3 sequences, roughly 18% being singletons. This clonotype is classed as medium-sized (0.01 to 0.1%). The antigen remains unidentified. Per the germline V gene, CDR1 is SGHTA and CDR2 is FQGNSA. This CDR3 contains 13 residues. V was trimmed by 3 bases and J by 4 bases, leaving 7 bases between them. The treatment: roughly 10-day PBMC culture with coronavirus spike peptide pools or control peptides (ViraFEST assay).

Sequenced here: CD4+ T cells from blood, cultured in vitro, sampled after SARS-CoV-2 vaccination. The chain links TRBV7-2 to TRBJ1-5; no reliable D call. This TCR was recovered from a human donor who had recovered from COVID-19. The CDR3 region has the DNA TGTGCCAGCAGCTTCTCACCTAATCAGCCCCAGCATTTT. Its protein is CASSFSPNQPQHF.